This T cell receptor (beta chain) originates from a study of blood T cell repertoires in COVID-19. The wider study: Both acute and convalescent COVID-19 samples were obtained from the United States, Italy and Spain. The analysed material was cDNA or gDNA that came from T cells, B-cell-depleted T cells, or PBMCs.

Per the authors' pipeline: Reference gene primer amplification gave estimated nucleated cell counts. Data came from immunoSEQ multiplex PCR; TCRdb stores just in-frame clones and leaves some out. For V, J and clone size, that table is used; D and trimming come from the DNA. The table has 100,000 to 150,000 clones, over 75% seen once. The germline V gene has CDR1 SGHDN and CDR2 FVKESK. Trimming took off 3 bases at V and 4 bases at J, with 9 bases between the two ends. This CDR3 is 13 amino acids long. This clone was observed a single time. The sequence derives from an elderly man with active or convalescent COVID-19. This chain uses TRBV14 with TRBJ1-2; D gene unclear. The sample was peripheral blood. As DNA, the CDR3 is TGTGCCAGCAGCCAGGGCAGCGGCTATGGCTACACCTTC. Amino acids: CASSQGSGYGYTF.